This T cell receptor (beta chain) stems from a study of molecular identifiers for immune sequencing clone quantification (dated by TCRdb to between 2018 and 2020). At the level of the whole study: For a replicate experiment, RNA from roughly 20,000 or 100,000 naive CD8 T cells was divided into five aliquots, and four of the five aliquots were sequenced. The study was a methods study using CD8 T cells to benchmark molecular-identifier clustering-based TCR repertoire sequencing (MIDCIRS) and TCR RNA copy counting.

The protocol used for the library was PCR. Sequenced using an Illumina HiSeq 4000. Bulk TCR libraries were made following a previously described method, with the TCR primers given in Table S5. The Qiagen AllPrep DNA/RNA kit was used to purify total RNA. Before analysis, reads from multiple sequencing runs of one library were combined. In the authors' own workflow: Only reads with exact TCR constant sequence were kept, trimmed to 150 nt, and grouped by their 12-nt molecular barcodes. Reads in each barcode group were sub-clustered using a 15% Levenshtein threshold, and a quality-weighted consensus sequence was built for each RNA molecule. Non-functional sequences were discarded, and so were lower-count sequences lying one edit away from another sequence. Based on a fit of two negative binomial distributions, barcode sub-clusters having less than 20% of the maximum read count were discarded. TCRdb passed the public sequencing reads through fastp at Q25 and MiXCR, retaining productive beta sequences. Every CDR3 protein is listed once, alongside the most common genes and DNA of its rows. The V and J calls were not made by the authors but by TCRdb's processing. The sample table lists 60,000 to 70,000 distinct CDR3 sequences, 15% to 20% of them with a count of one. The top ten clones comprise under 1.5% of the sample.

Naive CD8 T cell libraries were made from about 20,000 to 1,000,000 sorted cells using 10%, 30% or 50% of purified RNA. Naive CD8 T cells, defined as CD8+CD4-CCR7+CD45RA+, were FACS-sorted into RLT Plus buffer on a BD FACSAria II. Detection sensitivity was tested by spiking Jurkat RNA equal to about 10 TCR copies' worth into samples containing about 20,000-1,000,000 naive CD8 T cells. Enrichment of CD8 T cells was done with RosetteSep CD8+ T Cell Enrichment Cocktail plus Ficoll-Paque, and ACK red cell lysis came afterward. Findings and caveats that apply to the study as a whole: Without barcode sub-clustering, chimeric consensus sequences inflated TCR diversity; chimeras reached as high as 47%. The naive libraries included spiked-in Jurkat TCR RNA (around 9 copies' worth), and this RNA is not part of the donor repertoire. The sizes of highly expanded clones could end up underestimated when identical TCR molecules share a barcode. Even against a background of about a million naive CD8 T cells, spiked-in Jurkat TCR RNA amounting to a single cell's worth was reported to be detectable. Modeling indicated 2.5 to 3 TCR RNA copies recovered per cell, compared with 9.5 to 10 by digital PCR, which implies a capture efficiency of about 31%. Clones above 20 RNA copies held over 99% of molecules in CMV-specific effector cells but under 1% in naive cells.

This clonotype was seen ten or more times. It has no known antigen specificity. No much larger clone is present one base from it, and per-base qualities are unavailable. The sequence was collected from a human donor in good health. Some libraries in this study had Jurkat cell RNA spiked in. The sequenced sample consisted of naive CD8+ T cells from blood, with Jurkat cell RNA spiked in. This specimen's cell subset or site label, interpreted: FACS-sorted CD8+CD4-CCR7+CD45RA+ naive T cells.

The nucleotide sequence is given as TGCGCCAGCAGCTCGGTAGCGGATACGCAGTATTTT. The encoded protein is CASSSVADTQYF. Recombination joined TRBV5-1 with TRBJ2-3; a tentative D call is TRBD2 (5 bases match). The V end loses 3 bases and the J end loses 6 bases, and a stretch of 8 bases separates them. CDR1 SGHRS and CDR2 YFSETQ are derived from the germline V gene. The CDR3, cysteine through phenylalanine, is 12 amino acids long. The entry retains the CDR3 DNA only, 36 bases that are in frame from base 1.